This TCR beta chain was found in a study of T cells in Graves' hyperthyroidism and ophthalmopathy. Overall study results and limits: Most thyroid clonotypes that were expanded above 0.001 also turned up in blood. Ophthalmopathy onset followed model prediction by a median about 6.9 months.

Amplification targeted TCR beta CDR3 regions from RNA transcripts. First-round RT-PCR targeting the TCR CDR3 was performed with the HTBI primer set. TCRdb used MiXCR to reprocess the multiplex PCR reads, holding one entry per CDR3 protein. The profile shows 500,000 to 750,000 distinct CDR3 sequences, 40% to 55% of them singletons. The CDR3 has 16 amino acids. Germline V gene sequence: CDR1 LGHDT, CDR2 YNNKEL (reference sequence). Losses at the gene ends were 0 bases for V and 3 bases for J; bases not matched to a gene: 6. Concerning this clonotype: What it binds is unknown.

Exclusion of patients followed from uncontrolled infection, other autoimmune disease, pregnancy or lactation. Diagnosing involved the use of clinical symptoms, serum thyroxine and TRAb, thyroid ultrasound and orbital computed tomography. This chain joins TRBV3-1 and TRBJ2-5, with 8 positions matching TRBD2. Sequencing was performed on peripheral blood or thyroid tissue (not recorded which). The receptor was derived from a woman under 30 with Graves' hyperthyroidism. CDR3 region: CASSQDWREEEETQYF. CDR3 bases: TGTGCCAGCAGCCAAGATTGGCGGGAGGAGGAAGAGACCCAGTACTTC.